This T cell receptor (beta chain) is drawn from a study of T cell changes during pregnancy in multiple sclerosis. The assay was immunoSEQ multiplex PCR, and TCRdb's table has in-frame clones only and misses some. The sample consists of 40,000 to 55,000 clones, roughly 92% of them appearing once. V was clipped by 1 base and J by 1 base, with 10 bases between them. CDR1 and CDR2 from the germline V gene are MNHEY and SMNVEV (reference sequence). CDR3 length equals 15 residues. The J gene is TRBJ1-1, the V gene TRBV27, with D possibly matching TRBD1 (6 bases). Sequences were derived from CD4+ T cells from peripheral blood mononuclear cells, sampled before pregnancy. The TCR originated in a female donor with multiple sclerosis, enrolled in a pregnancy study. CDR3 protein: CASSLFQGTNTEAFF. The CDR3 DNA is TGTGCCAGCAGTTTATTTCAGGGGACGAACACTGAAGCTTTCTTT.